This is a list of T cell receptor beta chains from one sample in a study of cytomegalovirus exposure and HLA in healthy donors. This table comes from immunoSEQ multiplex PCR, and its TCRdb copy is limited to in-frame clones, with some not included. This table has under 130,000 clones, roughly 80% appearing once. The sequenced material came from PBMCs. Source of these receptors: a man aged 25 to 40 in good health and CMV-seropositive. The CDR3 runs from the conserved cysteine through the conserved F or W. Fields, in order: D gene, V gene, CDR3 protein. A D gene is named only where the DNA matches it firmly.

D: .
V: TRBV2
CDR3: CASCRMRDTQYF

D: .
V: TRBV30
CDR3: CAWSRGSEPLHF

D: .
V: TRBV2
CDR3: CASSLHDTQYF

D: TRBD2
V: TRBV18
CDR3: CASSPRAAGDNEQFF

D: .
V: TRBV27
CDR3: CASRAVGGTYEQYF

D: TRBD1
V: TRBV2
CDR3: CASSADRGTYNEQFF

D: .
V: TRBV27
CDR3: CASCNGAGSPLHF

D: .
V: TRBV12-5
CDR3: CASALSGELFF

D: TRBD2
V: TRBV10-3
CDR3: CAISTTSGAYEQYF

D: .
V: TRBV7-8
CDR3: CASSLMGGRETQYF

D: TRBD2
V: TRBV27
CDR3: CASSVSGGAHNEQFF

D: .
V: TRBV5-4
CDR3: CASSLRARDEQFF

D: .
V: TRBV10-3
CDR3: CAISEGGTNEKLFF

D: .
V: TRBV7-9
CDR3: CASSPATVGYTF

D: .
V: TRBV10-3
CDR3: CAISESRGRGNEQYF

D: .
V: TRBV5-1
CDR3: CASSLEGRANGYTF

D: TRBD1
V: TRBV7-7
CDR3: CASSLGGNTGELFF

D: .
V: TRBV5-4
CDR3: CASSLSMVLGGYTF

D: TRBD1
V: TRBV10-3
CDR3: CAISESREGAGSNQPQHF

D: TRBD1
V: TRBV5-1
CDR3: CASSVMTGGFAEAFF

D: .
V: TRBV19
CDR3: CASTPGGGAWYTF

D: TRBD2
V: TRBV7-9
CDR3: CASSPGLAGGKYNEQFF

D: .
V: TRBV5-1
CDR3: CASSPGGAMNTEAFF

D: .
V: TRBV15
CDR3: CATSRAPGEQYF

D: TRBD1
V: TRBV27
CDR3: CASRRQGTGANVLTF

D: TRBD2
V: TRBV11-2
CDR3: CASSLGKRGPPYEQYF

D: TRBD1
V: TRBV4-1
CDR3: CASSQVGRQGAREKLFF

D: .
V: TRBV5-4
CDR3: CASSLRGGVETQYF

D: TRBD1
V: TRBV4-1
CDR3: CASSPDRGYNQPQHF

D: .
V: TRBV25-1
CDR3: CASSGDRRNYGYTF

D: TRBD1
V: TRBV27
CDR3: CASSRTGYNEQFF

D: TRBD2
V: TRBV9
CDR3: CASSLVGQRGSYNEQFF

D: .
V: TRBV10-3
CDR3: CAISGGATNEKLFF

D: .
V: TRBV19
CDR3: CASSITVTRILNSPLHF

D: .
V: TRBV18
CDR3: CASSALQDGGGNQPQHF